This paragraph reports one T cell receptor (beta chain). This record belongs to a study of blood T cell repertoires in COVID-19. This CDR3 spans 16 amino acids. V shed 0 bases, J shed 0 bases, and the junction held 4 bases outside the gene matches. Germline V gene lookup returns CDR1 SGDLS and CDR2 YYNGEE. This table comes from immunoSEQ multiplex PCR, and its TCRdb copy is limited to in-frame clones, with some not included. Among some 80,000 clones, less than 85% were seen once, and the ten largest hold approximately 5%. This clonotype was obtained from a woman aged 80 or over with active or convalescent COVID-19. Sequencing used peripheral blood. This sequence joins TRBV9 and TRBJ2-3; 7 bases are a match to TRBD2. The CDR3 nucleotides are TGTGCCAGCAGCGTAGATCGGGGGGTAAGCACAGATACGCAGTATTTT. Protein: CASSVDRGVSTDTQYF.